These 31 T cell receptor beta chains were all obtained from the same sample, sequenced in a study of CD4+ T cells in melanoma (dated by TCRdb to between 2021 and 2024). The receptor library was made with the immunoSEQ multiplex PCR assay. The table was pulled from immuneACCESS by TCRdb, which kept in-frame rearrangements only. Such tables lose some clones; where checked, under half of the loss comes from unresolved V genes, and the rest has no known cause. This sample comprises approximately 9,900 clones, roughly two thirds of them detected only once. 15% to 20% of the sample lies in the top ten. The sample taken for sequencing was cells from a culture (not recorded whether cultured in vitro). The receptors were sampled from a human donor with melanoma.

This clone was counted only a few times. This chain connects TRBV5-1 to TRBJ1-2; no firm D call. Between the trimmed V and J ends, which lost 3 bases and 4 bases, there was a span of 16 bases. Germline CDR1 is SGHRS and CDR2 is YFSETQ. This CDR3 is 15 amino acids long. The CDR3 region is CASSSQREGAYGYTF. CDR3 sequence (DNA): TGCGCCAGCAGCTCCCAGCGGGAGGGCGCCTATGGCTACACCTTC.

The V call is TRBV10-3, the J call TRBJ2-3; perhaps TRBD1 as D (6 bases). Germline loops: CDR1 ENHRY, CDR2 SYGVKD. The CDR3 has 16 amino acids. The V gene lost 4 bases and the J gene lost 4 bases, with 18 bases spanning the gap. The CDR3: CAISATGRVVADTQYF. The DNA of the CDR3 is TGTGCCATCAGTGCGACAGGACGGGTCGTGGCAGATACGCAGTATTTT.

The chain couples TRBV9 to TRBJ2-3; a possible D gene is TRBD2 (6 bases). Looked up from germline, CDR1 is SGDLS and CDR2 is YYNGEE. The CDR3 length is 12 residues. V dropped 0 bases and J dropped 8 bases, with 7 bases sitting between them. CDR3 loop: CASSVVEGTQYF. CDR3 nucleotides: TGTGCCAGCAGCGTAGTGGAGGGTACGCAGTATTTT.

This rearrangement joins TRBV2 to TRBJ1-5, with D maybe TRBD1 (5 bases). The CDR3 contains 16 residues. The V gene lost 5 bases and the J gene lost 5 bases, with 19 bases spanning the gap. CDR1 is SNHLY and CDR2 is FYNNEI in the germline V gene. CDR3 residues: CASSSDQGTLYQPQHF. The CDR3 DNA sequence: TGTGCCAGCAGTTCGGACCAGGGTACACTCTATCAGCCCCAGCATTTT.

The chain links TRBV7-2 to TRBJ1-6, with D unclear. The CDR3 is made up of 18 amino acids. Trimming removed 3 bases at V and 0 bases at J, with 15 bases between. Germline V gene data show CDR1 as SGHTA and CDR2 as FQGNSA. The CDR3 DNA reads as TGTGCCAGCAGCTTTTTCTCTCCAGGCAGCTCCTATAATTCACCCCTCCACTTT. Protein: CASSFFSPGSSYNSPLHF.

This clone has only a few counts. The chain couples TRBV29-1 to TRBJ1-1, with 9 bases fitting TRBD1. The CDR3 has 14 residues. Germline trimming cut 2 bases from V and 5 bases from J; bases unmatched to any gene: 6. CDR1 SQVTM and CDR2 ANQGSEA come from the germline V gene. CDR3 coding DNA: TGCAGCGTTGAAACGGGACAGGGTTGGACTGAAGCTTTCTTT. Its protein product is CSVETGQGWTEAFF.

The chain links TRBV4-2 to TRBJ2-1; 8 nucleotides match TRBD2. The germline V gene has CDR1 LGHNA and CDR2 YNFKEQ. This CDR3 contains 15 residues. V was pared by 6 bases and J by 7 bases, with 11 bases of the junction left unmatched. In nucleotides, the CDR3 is TGTGCCAGCAGGACGGGGGGGCGGTCGGCGAATGAGCAGTTCTTC. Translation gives CASRTGGRSANEQFF.

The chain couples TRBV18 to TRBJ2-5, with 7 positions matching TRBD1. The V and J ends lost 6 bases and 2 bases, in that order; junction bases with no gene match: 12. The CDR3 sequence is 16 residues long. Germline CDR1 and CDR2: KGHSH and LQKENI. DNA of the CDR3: TGTGCCAGCTCTCTCGAACGGACAGGAAGGCAAGAGACCCAGTACTTC. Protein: CASSLERTGRQETQYF.

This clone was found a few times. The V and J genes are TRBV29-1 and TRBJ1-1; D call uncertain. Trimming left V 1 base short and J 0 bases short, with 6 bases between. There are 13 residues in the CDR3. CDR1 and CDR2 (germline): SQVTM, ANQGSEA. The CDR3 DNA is TGCAGCGTTGAAGGACGGATGAACACTGAAGCTTTCTTT. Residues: CSVEGRMNTEAFF.

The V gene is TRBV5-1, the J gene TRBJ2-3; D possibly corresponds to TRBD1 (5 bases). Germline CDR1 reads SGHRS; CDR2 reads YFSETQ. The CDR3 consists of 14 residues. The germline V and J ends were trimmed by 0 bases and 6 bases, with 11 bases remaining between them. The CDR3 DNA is TGCGCCAGCAGCTTGGGGCAGGGTTCCGATACGCAGTATTTT. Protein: CASSLGQGSDTQYF.

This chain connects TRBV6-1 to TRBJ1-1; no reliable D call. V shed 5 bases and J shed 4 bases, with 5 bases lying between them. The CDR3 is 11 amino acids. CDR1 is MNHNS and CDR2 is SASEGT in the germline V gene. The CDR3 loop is CASSPFTEAFF. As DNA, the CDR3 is TGTGCCAGCAGTCCCTTCACTGAAGCTTTCTTT.

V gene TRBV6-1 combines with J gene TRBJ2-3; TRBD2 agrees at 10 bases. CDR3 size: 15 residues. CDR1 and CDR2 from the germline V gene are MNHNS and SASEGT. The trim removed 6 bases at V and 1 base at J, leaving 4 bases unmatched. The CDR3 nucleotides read TGTGCCAGCAGCAGTAGCGGGGGGCGCACAGATACGCAGTATTTT. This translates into CASSSSGGRTDTQYF.

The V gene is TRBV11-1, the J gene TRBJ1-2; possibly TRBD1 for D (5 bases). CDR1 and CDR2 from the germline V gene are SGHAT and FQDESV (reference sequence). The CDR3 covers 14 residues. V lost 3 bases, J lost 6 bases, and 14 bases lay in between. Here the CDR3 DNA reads TGTGCCAGCAGCTTTGGTCTTGGGGGTAATGGCTACACCTTC. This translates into CASSFGLGGNGYTF.

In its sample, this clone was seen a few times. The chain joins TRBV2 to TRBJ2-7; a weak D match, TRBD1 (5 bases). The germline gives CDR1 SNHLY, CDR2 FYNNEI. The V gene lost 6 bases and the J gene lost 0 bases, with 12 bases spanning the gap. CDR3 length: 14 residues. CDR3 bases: TGTGCCAGCAGGGAACAAACAGGCTCCTACGAGCAGTACTTC. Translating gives CASREQTGSYEQYF.

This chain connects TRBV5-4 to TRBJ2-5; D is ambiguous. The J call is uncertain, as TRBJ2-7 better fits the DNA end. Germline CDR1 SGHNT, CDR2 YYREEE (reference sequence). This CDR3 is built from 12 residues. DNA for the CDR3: TGTGCCAGCAGCTCCGGAAGATACGAGCAGTACTTC. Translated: CASSSGRYEQYF.

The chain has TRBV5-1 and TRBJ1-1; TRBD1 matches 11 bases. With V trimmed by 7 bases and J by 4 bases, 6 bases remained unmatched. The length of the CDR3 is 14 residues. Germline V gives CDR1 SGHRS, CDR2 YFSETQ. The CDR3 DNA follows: TGCGCCAGCGGCGCCGGGACAGGGGGCACTGAAGCTTTCTTT. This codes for CASGAGTGGTEAFF.

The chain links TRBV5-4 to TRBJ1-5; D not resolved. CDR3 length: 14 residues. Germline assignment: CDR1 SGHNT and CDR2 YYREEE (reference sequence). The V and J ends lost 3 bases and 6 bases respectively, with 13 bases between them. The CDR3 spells CASSYGDRRQPQHF. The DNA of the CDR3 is TGTGCCAGCAGCTACGGGGATAGACGTCAGCCCCAGCATTTT.

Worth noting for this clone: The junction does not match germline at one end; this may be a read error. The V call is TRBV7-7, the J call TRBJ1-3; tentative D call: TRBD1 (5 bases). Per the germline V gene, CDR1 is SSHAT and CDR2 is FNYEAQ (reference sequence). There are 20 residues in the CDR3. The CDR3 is CASSLYPRDPVLLTGNTIYF. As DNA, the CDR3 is TGTGCTAGCAGCTTATACCCCCGGGACCCGGTGTTACTTACTGGAAACACCATATATTTT.

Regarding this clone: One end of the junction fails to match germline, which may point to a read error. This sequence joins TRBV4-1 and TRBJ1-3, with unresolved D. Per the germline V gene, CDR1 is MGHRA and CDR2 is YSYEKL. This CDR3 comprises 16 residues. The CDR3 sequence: CASSKASGGSVNTIYF. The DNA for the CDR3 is TGCGCCAGCAGCAAAGCCAGTGGAGGGTCTGTAAACACCATATATTTT.

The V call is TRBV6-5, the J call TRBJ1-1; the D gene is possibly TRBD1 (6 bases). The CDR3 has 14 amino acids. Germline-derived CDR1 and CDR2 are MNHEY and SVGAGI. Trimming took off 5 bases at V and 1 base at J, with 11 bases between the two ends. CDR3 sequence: CASSDDRRNTEAFF. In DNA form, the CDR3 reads TGTGCCAGCAGTGACGACAGGCGGAACACTGAAGCTTTCTTT.

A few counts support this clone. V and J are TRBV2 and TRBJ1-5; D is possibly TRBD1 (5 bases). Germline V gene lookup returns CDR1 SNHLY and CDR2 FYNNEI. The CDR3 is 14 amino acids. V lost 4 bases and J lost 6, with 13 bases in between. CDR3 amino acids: CASSAIGDGQPQHF. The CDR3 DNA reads TGTGCCAGCAGTGCAATAGGGGACGGTCAGCCCCAGCATTTT.

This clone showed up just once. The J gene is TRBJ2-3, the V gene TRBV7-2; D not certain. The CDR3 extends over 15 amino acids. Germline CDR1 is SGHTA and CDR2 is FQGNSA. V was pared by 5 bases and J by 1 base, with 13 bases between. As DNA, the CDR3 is TGTGCCAGCAGCAGCCAGCCCGGCGGCACAGATACGCAGTATTTT. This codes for CASSSQPGGTDTQYF.

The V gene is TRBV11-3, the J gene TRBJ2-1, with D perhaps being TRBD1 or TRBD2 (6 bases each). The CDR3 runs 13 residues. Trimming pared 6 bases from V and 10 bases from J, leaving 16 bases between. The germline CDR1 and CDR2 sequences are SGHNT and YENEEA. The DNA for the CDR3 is TGTGCCAGCAGGGGGGGCCCCGGAGGCGAGCAGTTCTTC. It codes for CASRGGPGGEQFF.

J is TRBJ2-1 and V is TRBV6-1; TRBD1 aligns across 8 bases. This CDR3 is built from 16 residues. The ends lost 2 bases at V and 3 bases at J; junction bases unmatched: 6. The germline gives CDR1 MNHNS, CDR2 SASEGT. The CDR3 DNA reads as TGTGCCAGCAGTGAATCAAACAGGGGGGTCTACAATGAGCAGTTCTTC. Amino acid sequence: CASSESNRGVYNEQFF.

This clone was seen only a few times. CDR3 region: CASKLYSSSPGRYTF. CDR3 nucleotide sequence: TGTGCCAGCAAGCTATACAGCTCCAGCCCGGGCCGCTACACCTTC. The rearrangement joins TRBV27 to TRBJ1-2; D is unresolved. This CDR3 region has 15 residues. Germline V lookup: CDR1 MNHEY, CDR2 SMNVEV (reference sequence). Trimming cost V 7 bases and J 9 bases, with 24 bases left between them.

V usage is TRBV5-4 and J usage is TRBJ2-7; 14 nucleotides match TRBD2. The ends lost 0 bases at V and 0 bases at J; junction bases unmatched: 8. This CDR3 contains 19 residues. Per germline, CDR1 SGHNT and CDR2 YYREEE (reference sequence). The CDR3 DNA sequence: TGTGCCAGCAGCTTGGTGGGGACTAGCGGGGGTTGGGGCTCCTACGAGCAGTACTTC. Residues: CASSLVGTSGGWGSYEQYF.

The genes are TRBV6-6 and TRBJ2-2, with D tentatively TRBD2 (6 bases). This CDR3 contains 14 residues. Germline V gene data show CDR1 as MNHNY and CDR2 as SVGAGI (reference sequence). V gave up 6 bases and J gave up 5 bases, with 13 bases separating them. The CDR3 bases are TGTGCCAGCAGCGGGACTCAAGGAACCGGGGAGCTGTTTTTT. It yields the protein CASSGTQGTGELFF.

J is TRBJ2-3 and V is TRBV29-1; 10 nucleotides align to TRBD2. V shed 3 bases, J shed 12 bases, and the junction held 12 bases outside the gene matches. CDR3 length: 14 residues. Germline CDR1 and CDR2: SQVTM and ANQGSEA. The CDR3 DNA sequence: TGCAGCGTTGACGAGACGCTAGCGGGGGACTTTCAGTATTTT. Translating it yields CSVDETLAGDFQYF.

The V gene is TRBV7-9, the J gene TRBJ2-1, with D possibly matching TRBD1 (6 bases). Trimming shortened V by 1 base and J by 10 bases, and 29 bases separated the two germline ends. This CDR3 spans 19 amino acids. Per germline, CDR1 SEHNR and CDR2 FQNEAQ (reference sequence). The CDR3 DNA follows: TGTGCCAGCAGCTTAGTAGTGCTACTGGGGGACATTGGACGTTCGGAGCAGTTCTTC. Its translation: CASSLVVLLGDIGRSEQFF.

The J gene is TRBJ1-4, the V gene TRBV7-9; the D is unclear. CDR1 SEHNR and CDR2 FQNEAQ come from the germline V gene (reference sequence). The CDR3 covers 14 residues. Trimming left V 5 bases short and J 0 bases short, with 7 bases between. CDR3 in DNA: TGTGCCAGCAGCCGACATTCAACTAATGAAAAACTGTTTTTT. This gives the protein CASSRHSTNEKLFF. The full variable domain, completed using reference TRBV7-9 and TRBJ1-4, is DTGVSQNPRHKITKRGQNVTFRCDPISEHNRLYWYRQTLGQGPEFLTYFQNEAQLEKSRLLSDRFSAERPKGSFSTLEIQRTEQGDSAMYLCASSRHSTNEKLFFGSGTQLSVL.

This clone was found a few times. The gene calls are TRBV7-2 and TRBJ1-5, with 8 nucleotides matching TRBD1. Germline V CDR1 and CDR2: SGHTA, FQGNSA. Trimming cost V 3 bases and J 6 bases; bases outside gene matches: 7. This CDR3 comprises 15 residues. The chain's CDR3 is CASSFPDRGTQPQHF. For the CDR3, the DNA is TGTGCCAGCAGCTTCCCCGACAGGGGTACTCAGCCCCAGCATTTT.